The clone carrying this T cell receptor beta chain has a count of ten or more. This record comes from a study of T cells after yellow fever vaccination. Germline loops: CDR1 DFQATT, CDR2 SNEGSKA (reference sequence). The CDR3 covers 15 residues. TCRdb re-derived calls from the 5' RACE reads in MiXCR, one entry per CDR3 protein. Counted here are about 120,000 distinct CDR3 sequences, roughly 7.9% occurring once; the ten biggest clones make up roughly 3%. This specimen was CD4+ T cells sorted from PBMCs, taken about 49 days after the first yellow fever vaccination. The rearrangement links TRBV20-1 to TRBJ2-1, with 13 bases identical to TRBD2. This receptor was taken from a man between 18 and 35 years old who received the YFV17D yellow fever vaccine. The CDR3 DNA sequence: TGCAGACCACCTTGGGGACTAGCGGGATACAATGAGCAGTTCTTC. Encoded protein: CRPPWGLAGYNEQFF.